This is a list of T cell receptor beta chains from one sample in a study of T-cell memory formation after mild COVID-19. One entry per CDR3 protein results from TCRdb running MiXCR on the 5' RACE reads. This sample has more than 450,000 distinct CDR3 sequences, with approximately 18% found just once. Specimen: PBMCs or a T cell subset sorted from them (not recorded which). These receptors were obtained from an adult woman who had mild COVID-19 (a few samples of this study predate the infection). Cell type and time point are not known. The CDR3 runs from the conserved cysteine through the conserved F or W. D genes are given only for firm matches. Clone size is shown for a subset of rows, as once, few, many or a class of expanded clone.

TRBD2	few	TRBV7-9	TRBJ2-7	TGTGCCAGCAGCTTCGCCAGCGGGACCTACGAGCAGTACTTC	CASSFASGTYEQYF
TRBD2	few	TRBV6-1	TRBJ2-1	TGTGCCAGCAGTGAAGCAATACTAGCGGGAGCCTACAATGAGCAGTTCTTC	CASSEAILAGAYNEQFF
TRBD1	few	TRBV20-1	TRBJ1-2	TGCAGTGCTAGAGAGACAGGGGATTATGGCTACACCTTC	CSARETGDYGYTF
-	few	TRBV20-1	TRBJ1-3	TGCAGTGCTGTACCGGGACATAGCTCTGGAAACACCATATATTTT	CSAVPGHSSGNTIYF
-	-	TRBV7-3	TRBJ1-2	TGTGCCAGCAGCTTGGACAGAGTGAGTGGCTACACCTTC	CASSLDRVSGYTF
-	-	TRBV20-1	TRBJ2-1	TGCAGTGCTAGAGATCAGGGCGGGTCCAATGAGCAGTTCTTC	CSARDQGGSNEQFF
-	-	TRBV5-6	TRBJ2-5	TGTGCCAGCAGCCGTATGGGGGGGGGCGAAGAGACCCAGTACTTC	CASSRMGGGEETQYF
-	few	TRBV7-2	TRBJ1-5	TGTGCCAGCAGCTTAGGCGGCGCTCAGCCCCAGCATTTT	CASSLGGAQPQHF
TRBD1	few	TRBV12-3/TRBV12-4	TRBJ1-6	TGTGCCAGCAGTTGGGACAGCCAAAGCTCCTATAATTCACCCCTCCACTTT	CASSWDSQSSYNSPLHF
-	once	TRBV7-8	TRBJ1-1	TGTGCCAGCAGGGGTGACAGTGACCTGAGAAACACTGAAGCTTTCTTT	CASRGDSDLRNTEAFF
TRBD1	few	TRBV3-1	TRBJ1-1	TGTGCCAGCAGCCAAGGGACAGGGCCAACTGAAGCTTTCTTT	CASSQGTGPTEAFF
-	few	TRBV12-3/TRBV12-4	TRBJ1-1	TGTGCCAGCAGCCCCCCGGGAGGGAAGGAGGAAGCTTTCTTT	CASSPPGGKEEAFF
-	-	TRBV4-2	TRBJ2-5	TGTGCCAGCAGCCAAGATCCGGCACGGCGGCAAGAGACCCAGTACTTC	CASSQDPARRQETQYF
-	few	TRBV7-9	TRBJ1-4	TGTGCCAGCAGTTTTCAGGGGAGGAGGGAAAAACTGTTTTTT	CASSFQGRREKLFF
-	few	TRBV24-1	TRBJ2-7	TGTGCCACCAGTGCGGGGCGCGACGAGCAGTACTTC	CATSAGRDEQYF
-	many	TRBV4-2	TRBJ2-2	TGTGCCAGCAGCCAAAGCATAGCGAACACCGGGGAGCTGTTTTTT	CASSQSIANTGELFF
-	few	TRBV7-9	TRBJ2-4	TGTGCCAGCAGCTTAGCCCCCCTGGCAGGGCCGGAATACGGGAACATTAAGTACTTC	CASSLAPLAGPEYGNIKYF
TRBD1	few	TRBV11-1	TRBJ1-1	TGTGCCAGCAGCCGGACAGGGGGGAGGACTGAAGCTTTCTTT	CASSRTGGRTEAFF
-	few	TRBV7-3	TRBJ1-4	TGTGCCAGCAGTCCAACGGGGGGCACTAATGAAAAACTGTTTTTT	CASSPTGGTNEKLFF
TRBD1	-	TRBV18	TRBJ1-2	TGTGCCAGCTCACCGAAGGCAGGGGGCGCCGGTGATGGCTACACCTTC	CASSPKAGGAGDGYTF
-	few	TRBV7-9	TRBJ2-7	TGTGCCAGCAGCTTTGTAGGAGGGGACTACGAGCAGTACTTC	CASSFVGGDYEQYF
TRBD1	-	TRBV5-1	TRBJ1-5	TGCGCCAGCACCCTCGGACAGGGGGATCAGCCCCAGCATTTT	CASTLGQGDQPQHF
TRBD1	few	TRBV12-3/TRBV12-4	TRBJ2-1	TGTGCCAGCAGTCGTCCCGGGACAGGGAAGTTCTTC	CASSRPGTGKFF
TRBD1	few	TRBV6-5	TRBJ2-3	TGTGCCAGCAGCCGGTTCGGTAGGCAGGGGGGCACAGATACGCAGTATTTT	CASSRFGRQGGTDTQYF
TRBD1	-	TRBV29-1	TRBJ2-7	TGCAGCGTTGAGACCGGGACAGCCGAGCAGTACTTC	CSVETGTAEQYF
-	-	TRBV29-1	TRBJ1-1	TGCAGCGTTGAAGGGTGGAGTCCTGAAGCTTTCTTT	CSVEGWSPEAFF
-	-	TRBV27	TRBJ1-1	TGTGCCAGCAGCCTCAAACAGGGATCCACTGAAGCTTTCTTT	CASSLKQGSTEAFF
-	-	TRBV6-1	TRBJ1-6	TGTGCCAGCAGTGAAGCAGGTCCGGGGGTTTTGTCACCCCTCCACTTT	CASSEAGPGVLSPLHF
-	-	TRBV2	TRBJ2-1	TGTGCCAGCAGTTCATCGACCGCCTACAATGAGCAGTTCTTC	CASSSSTAYNEQFF
-	-	TRBV20-1	TRBJ2-7	TGCAGTGCTGACCTGCTGCTGCAGTACTTC	CSADLLLQYF
TRBD1	few	TRBV29-1	TRBJ2-7	TGCAGCGTCGACGCCGGGACAGGGGCCGAGCAGTACTTC	CSVDAGTGAEQYF
-	-	TRBV7-2	TRBJ2-1	TGTGCCAGCACCGACATGGGCTACAATGAGCAGTTCTTC	CASTDMGYNEQFF
TRBD2	-	TRBV7-9	TRBJ2-7	TGTGCCAGCAGCTTAGCGGCTAGCGGGGTGAACGACGAGCAGTACTTC	CASSLAASGVNDEQYF
TRBD1	-	TRBV12-3/TRBV12-4	TRBJ2-7	TGTGCCAGCAGTTTGTCGGCAGGGGGCTACGAGCAGTACTTC	CASSLSAGGYEQYF
-	-	TRBV5-4	TRBJ2-7	TGTGCCAGCAGCGTGCCCGGGACCGCCCTACCGGAGCTGTACTTC	CASSVPGTALPELYF
-	few	TRBV24-1	TRBJ1-1	TGTGCCACCAGAAGGGACACTTACACTGAAGCTTTCTTT	CATRRDTYTEAFF
-	few	TRBV20-1	TRBJ1-2	TGCAGTGCTGGGCAGGGGAAATATGACTACACCTTC	CSAGQGKYDYTF
-	many	TRBV4-3	TRBJ2-1	TGCGCCAGCAGCCAAGAGTGGGGCCGCTCCTACAATGAGCAGTTCTTC	CASSQEWGRSYNEQFF
TRBD1	-	TRBV5-6	TRBJ1-5	TGTGCCAGCAGCTTCGACAGGGAACGGCCCCAGCATTTT	CASSFDRERPQHF
-	few	TRBV12-3/TRBV12-4	TRBJ2-3	TGTGCCAGCAGTTCCCTCGACAGGCCTAATGTAGAAGACACAGATACGCAGTATTTT	CASSSLDRPNVEDTDTQYF
TRBD1	-	TRBV20-1	TRBJ2-5	TGCAGTGCTAAACTGACAGGGGGCTCACGGGAGACCCAGTACTTC	CSAKLTGGSRETQYF
-	-	TRBV2	TRBJ2-4	TGTGCCAGCAGCTCGACAATTACCAAAAACATTCAGTACTTC	CASSSTITKNIQYF
TRBD2	many	TRBV20-1	TRBJ2-1	TGCAGGGGAGCGGGGGGGAAGAATGAGCAGTTCTTC	CRGAGGKNEQFF
TRBD1	few	TRBV7-3	TRBJ1-2	TGTGCCAGCAGCTCCACAGGGGAAATGGGTGGCTACACCTTC	CASSSTGEMGGYTF